This T cell receptor beta chain stems from a study of OX40 agonist ivuxolimab in advanced cancers. Profiled with immunoSEQ multiplex PCR; TCRdb holds only in-frame clones, not every one. The data show approximately 60,000 clones, approximately 90% seen once. CDR1 is MNHEY and CDR2 is SMNVEV in the germline V gene (reference sequence). The CDR3 contains 15 residues. The trim removed 0 bases at V and 6 bases at J, leaving 6 bases unmatched. The genes are TRBV27 and TRBJ2-7; 9 nucleotides align to TRBD2. This TCR derives from an adult with an advanced solid tumor such as melanoma, head and neck, liver or kidney cancer. The sequenced sample was CD4+ or CD8+ T cells sorted from blood, obtained in a trial of the OX40 agonist ivuxolimab. The DNA for the CDR3 is TGTGCCAGCAGTTTATCGCCTAGCGGGAAACTCGAGCAGTACTTC. Its protein is CASSLSPSGKLEQYF.